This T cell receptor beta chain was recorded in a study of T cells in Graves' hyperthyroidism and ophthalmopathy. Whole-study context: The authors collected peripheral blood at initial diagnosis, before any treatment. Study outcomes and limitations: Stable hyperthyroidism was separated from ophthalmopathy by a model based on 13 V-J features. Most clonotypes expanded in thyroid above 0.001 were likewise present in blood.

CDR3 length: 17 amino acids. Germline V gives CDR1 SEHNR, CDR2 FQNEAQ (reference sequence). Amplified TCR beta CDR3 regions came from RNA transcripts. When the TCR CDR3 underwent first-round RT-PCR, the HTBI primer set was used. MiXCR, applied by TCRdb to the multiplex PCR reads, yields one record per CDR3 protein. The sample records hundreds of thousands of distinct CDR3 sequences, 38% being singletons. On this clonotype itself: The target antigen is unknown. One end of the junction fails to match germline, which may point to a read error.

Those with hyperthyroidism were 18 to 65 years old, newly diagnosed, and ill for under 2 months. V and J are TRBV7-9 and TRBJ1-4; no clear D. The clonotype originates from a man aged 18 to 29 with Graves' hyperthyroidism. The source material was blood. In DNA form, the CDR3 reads TGCGCCAGCAGCCAAGTCCTAGGTTGGCGGGAAAATGAAAAACTGTTTTTT. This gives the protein CASSQVLGWRENEKLFF. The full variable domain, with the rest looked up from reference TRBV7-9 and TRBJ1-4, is DTGVSQNPRHKITKRGQNVTFRCDPISEHNRLYWYRQTLGQGPEFLTYFQNEAQLEKSRLLSDRFSAERPKGSFSTLEIQRTEQGDSAMYLCASSQVLGWRENEKLFFGSGTQLSVL.